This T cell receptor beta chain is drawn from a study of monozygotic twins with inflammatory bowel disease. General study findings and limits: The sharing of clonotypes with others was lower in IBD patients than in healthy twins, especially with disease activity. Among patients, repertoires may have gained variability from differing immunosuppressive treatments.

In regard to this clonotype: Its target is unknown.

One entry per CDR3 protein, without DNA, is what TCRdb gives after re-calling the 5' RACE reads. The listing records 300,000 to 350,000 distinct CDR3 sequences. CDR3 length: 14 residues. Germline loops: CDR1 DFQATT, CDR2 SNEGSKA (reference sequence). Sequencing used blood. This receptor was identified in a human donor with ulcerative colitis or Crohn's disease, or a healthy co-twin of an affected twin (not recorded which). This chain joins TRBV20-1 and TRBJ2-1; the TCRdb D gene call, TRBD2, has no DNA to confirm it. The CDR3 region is CSAGGGLADNEQFF.